This TCR beta chain was recorded in a study of OX40 agonist ivuxolimab in advanced cancers. Broadly, across the study: Ivuxolimab was an agonistic, fully human IgG2 monoclonal antibody directed against OX40 (CD134), a costimulatory receptor. Intravenous ivuxolimab was administered to patients every 2 weeks at six dose levels: 0.01, 0.1, 0.3, 1.5, 3 and 10 mg/kg. Of the approximately 54 dose-escalation patients, hepatocellular carcinoma was present in roughly 19, melanoma in about 15, renal cell carcinoma in 9 and head and neck cancer in 9. A male proportion of under 85% and a mean age of approximately 58 years, ranging from about 23 to 90, were recorded for the dose-escalation cohort. Patients were allowed to have had prior anti-PD-1, anti-PD-L1 or anti-CTLA-4 therapy, and more than 30% of the dose-escalation patients had previously received checkpoint inhibitors. Partial responses occurred in three dose-escalation patients: two with cutaneous melanoma and one with hepatocellular carcinoma. The point of sequencing TCRbeta in the periphery was to test whether ivuxolimab changed TCR sequence diversity and drove clonal T-cell expansion. The paper reports the monotherapy dose-escalation portion (N of about 52 patients) of the phase I ivuxolimab trial. General conclusions and limits of the study: In the 0.1-3.0 mg/kg groups, partial responders were among the patients with the lowest normalized peripheral clonal expansion, particularly in CD8+ T cells. Low levels of normalized T-cell clonal expansion were also seen in some patients who did not respond. At doses from 0.1 to 3.0 mg/kg, clonal expansion was seen in both CD4+ and CD8+ blood T cells between baseline and week 6. The antigen specificity of the peripheral T cells that underwent clonal expansion was not determined. After ivuxolimab, more expanded clones were found on average in CD8+ T cells than in CD4+ T cells.

About this clone: Its antigen is still unknown. Base qualities are not recorded, but no much larger clone differs from it by a single base.

Patients with a history of autoimmune disease or receiving systemic immunosuppression were excluded from the trial. Peripheral blood for TCR sequencing was collected from all dose cohorts at baseline, on cycle 4 day 1, and on cycle 7 day 1. Samples were obtained from an open-label, multicenter, first-in-human phase I dose-escalation trial of ivuxolimab. Adults with locally advanced or metastatic melanoma, renal cell carcinoma, hepatocellular carcinoma or head and neck squamous cell carcinoma were enrolled in the trial. Before TCR sequencing, CD4+ T cells and CD8+ T cells were sorted from peripheral blood as separate populations. Genomic DNA was isolated from the sorted cells so that the TCRbeta CDR3 region could be sequenced. TCRbeta CDR3 regions were sequenced using the immunoSEQ Assay. What TCRdb holds here is the immuneACCESS table cut down to in-frame rearrangements. Part of the clones is not present; checked against another copy, under half of the missing clones reflect an unresolved V gene, and the others are unexplained. The sample includes roughly 57,000 clones, with 87% observed a single time. Roughly 17% of the sample belongs to the ten largest clones.

Measured from the cysteine to the phenylalanine, the CDR3 is 16 residues long. Of all the DNA, just the CDR3 is kept, 48 bases in frame from base 1. V is cut back by 2 bases and J by 2 bases, with 6 bases in the junction unmatched. The germline V gene specifies MNHEY as CDR1 and SVGAGI as CDR2. The clonotype comes from an adult with an advanced solid tumor such as melanoma, head and neck, liver or kidney cancer. The chain is encoded by TRBV6-5 joined to TRBJ2-5; the junction holds 9 bases that match TRBD1. Sequencing used CD4+ or CD8+ T cells sorted from blood, obtained in a trial of the OX40 agonist ivuxolimab. The nucleotides are TGTGCCAGCAGTTACCGGGGACAGGGAAGACAAGAGACCCAGTACTTC. Its protein product is CASSYRGQGRQETQYF.